The clone carrying this T cell receptor beta chain was seen more than once but under ten times. No antigen is known for it. Sorting that relied on CD45RO/CCR7/CD25/CD127/CD95/CD27 yielded CD4+ naive, central memory, regulatory and stem cell-like memory cells. The sequenced template was cDNA made from the entire isolated RNA. TCRdb's table, derived via immunoSEQ multiplex PCR, lists solely in-frame clones and lacks some. The data hold 970,000 or so clones, with roughly 16% observed a single time. This specimen belongs to a study of beta chain features in type 1 diabetes. Study summary: When patients were set against healthy donors, age, gender and cell yields were similar.

The CDR3 totals 15 residues. Germline assignment: CDR1 MNHEY and CDR2 SMNVEV (reference sequence). Trimming shortened V by 6 bases and J by 0 bases, and 13 bases separated the two germline ends. Study-wide points: A definitive answer on HLA type influencing TCRB rearrangement was not reached here. More deletions and fewer insertions at VDJ junctions were found in patients with type 1 diabetes.

V usage is TRBV27 and J usage is TRBJ2-3; no firm D call. Sequenced sample: naive CD4+ T cells from blood. The receptor was isolated from a woman under 30 in good health. The CDR3 loop is CASRSGRPSTDTQYF. In nucleotides, the CDR3 is TGTGCCAGCAGATCCGGACGGCCCAGCACAGATACGCAGTATTTT.